The TCR beta chain described here comes from a study of T cell responses to AZD1222 COVID-19 vaccine. The repertoire was sequenced with immunoSEQ multiplex PCR; TCRdb's copy has only in-frame clones and lacks some. Of some 120,000 clones detected, roughly 90% appear once; the ten largest clones hold around 7.5%. This CDR3 comprises 16 residues. Germline V gene sequence: CDR1 SGHVS, CDR2 FNYEAQ. Trimming left V 1 base short and J 11 bases short, with 23 bases between. This clone was observed once. The sample here was peripheral blood, taken on day 0 of AZD1222 vaccination. The clonotype comes from an adult in good health. This chain connects TRBV7-6 to TRBJ1-1; D may be TRBD1 (5 bases). DNA for the CDR3: TGTGCCAGCAGCTTAGGGGGGAGCCAGGGAGGGGTTGAGGCTTTCTTT. The encoded protein is CASSLGGSQGGVEAFF.